These 28 T cell receptor beta chains were sequenced from one sample in a study of beta chain features in type 1 diabetes. Their antigen targets remain unknown. What was sequenced were expressed TCRB transcripts, since all of the isolated RNA had been reverse transcribed. Here immunoSEQ multiplex PCR was the method, and the copy in TCRdb shows in-frame clones only, minus some. The sample has 500,000 to 850,000 clones, over 12% seen once. The study, taken as a whole, reports: All four CD4+ subsets from Type 1 diabetes patients carried moderately but significantly shorter TCRB CDR3s.

Material: naive CD4+ T cells from blood. These TCRs come from a man in his late teens or twenties with type 1 diabetes.

The V and J genes are TRBV2 and TRBJ2-3; 7 bases are a match to TRBD1. The CDR3 is 11 residues long. J was trimmed by 4 bases and V by 10 bases; bases with no gene match: 2. Germline V CDR1 and CDR2: SNHLY, FYNNEI. The CDR3 spells CATGQADTQYF. CDR3 DNA sequence: TGTGCCACTGGACAGGCAGATACGCAGTATTTT.

This chain uses TRBV28 with TRBJ1-6, with TRBD1 matching 7 bases. Germline CDR1 is MDHEN and CDR2 is SYDVKM. V lost 5 bases to trimming and J lost 17 bases; unmatched junction nucleotides: 15. The CDR3 sequence is 14 residues long. DNA of the CDR3: TGTGCCAGCAGTCCCGGGACAGCTACCCCCTTCTTCCACTTT. Translation gives CASSPGTATPFFHF.

The J gene is TRBJ1-1, the V gene TRBV9, with D unclear. Germline V gives CDR1 SGDLS, CDR2 YYNGEE. V lost 2 bases, J lost 2 bases, and 13 bases lay in between. The CDR3 is 15 amino acids. The CDR3 region is CASSVYDGFNTEAFF. Written as DNA, the CDR3 is TGTGCCAGCAGCGTTTACGACGGCTTCAACACTGAAGCTTTCTTT.

The CDR3 region has the DNA TGTGCCTGGAGTGTAATGTCGCAAGAGACCCAGTACTTC. It encodes CAWSVMSQETQYF. The chain recombines TRBV30 with TRBJ2-5; D ambiguous. The CDR3 runs 13 residues. With 0 bases removed from V and 2 bases from J, the gap between germline ends came to 7 bases. Germline values: CDR1 GTSNPN, CDR2 SVGIG (reference sequence).

This clone was found a few times. The CDR3 sequence is CASSPGIENTGELFF. DNA for the CDR3: TGTGCCAGCTCACCAGGGATTGAGAACACCGGGGAGCTGTTTTTT. The V and J genes are TRBV18 and TRBJ2-2; D uncertain. The germline CDR1 and CDR2 sequences are KGHSH and LQKENI. With 2 bases removed from V and 1 base from J, the gap between germline ends came to 8 bases. The CDR3 covers 15 residues.

This chain uses TRBV11-2 with TRBJ2-2; D is uncertain. The germline CDR1 and CDR2 sequences are SGHAT and FQNNGV. The length of the CDR3 is 14 residues. Trimming shortened V by 2 bases and J by 6 bases, and 10 bases separated the two germline ends. The CDR3 is CASSLTYPSGELFF. In nucleotides, the CDR3 is TGTGCCAGCAGCTTAACATACCCCTCCGGGGAGCTGTTTTTT. The full variable domain, with the rest looked up from reference TRBV11-2 and TRBJ2-2, is EAGVAQSPRYKIIEKRQSVAFWCNPISGHATLYWYQQILGQGPKLLIQFQNNGVVDDSQLPKDRFSAERLKGVDSTLKIQPAKLEDSAVYLCASSLTYPSGELFFGEGSRLTVL.

This clone has just a few counts. The chain carries TRBV7-2 and TRBJ1-2, with D unclear. Trimming took off 1 base at V and 4 bases at J, with 7 bases between the two ends. CDR3 length: 13 residues. Per germline, CDR1 SGHTA and CDR2 FQGNSA. CDR3 DNA sequence: TGTGCCAGCAGCTTAGGCGCTCTCTATGGCTACACCTTC. This gives the protein CASSLGALYGYTF. The whole variable domain, remainder taken from reference TRBV7-2 and TRBJ1-2, is GAGVSQSPSNKVTEKGKDVELRCDPISGHTALYWYRQSLGQGLEFLIYFQGNSAPDKSGLPSDRFSAERTGGSVSTLTIQRTQQEDSAVYLCASSLGALYGYTFGSGTRLTVV.

The chain carries TRBV25-1 and TRBJ1-5, with D possibly TRBD1 on 5 matching bases. The CDR3 sequence is 12 residues long. Trimming left V 4 bases short and J 10 bases short, with 11 bases between. Germline V gene data show CDR1 as MGHDK and CDR2 as SYGVNS. This CDR3 is CASSASGKPQHF. The CDR3, as DNA: TGTGCCAGCAGTGCTTCAGGGAAACCCCAGCATTTT.

The rearrangement links TRBV7-2 to TRBJ2-5; no firm D call. The CDR3 spans 13 residues. Germline loops: CDR1 SGHTA, CDR2 FQGNSA. Trimming stripped 5 bases from V and 5 bases from J, with 12 bases between. The DNA for the CDR3 is TGTGCCAGCAGCACCCTAGTCCGGGAGACCCAGTACTTC. Its protein is CASSTLVRETQYF. Using reference TRBV7-2 and TRBJ2-5 for the parts outside the CDR3, the full variable domain is GAGVSQSPSNKVTEKGKDVELRCDPISGHTALYWYRQSLGQGLEFLIYFQGNSAPDKSGLPSDRFSAERTGGSVSTLTIQRTQQEDSAVYLCASSTLVRETQYFGPGTRLLVL.

This clone was recorded a few times. V usage is TRBV5-1 and J usage is TRBJ2-6; tentatively, D is TRBD1 (5 bases). The germline CDR1 and CDR2 sequences are SGHRS and YFSETQ. The CDR3 loop spans 14 amino acids. The germline V and J ends were trimmed by 7 bases and 1 base, with 9 bases remaining between them. Written as DNA, the CDR3 is TGCGCCAGCGGGCGACAGTCTGGGGCCAACGTCCTGACTTTC. It is translated as CASGRQSGANVLTF.

The chain employs TRBV28 and TRBJ2-7; TRBD1 aligns across 12 bases. The CDR3 length is 14 residues. The ends lost 6 bases at V and 5 bases at J; junction bases unmatched: 5. The V gene's germline CDR1 is MDHEN and CDR2 SYDVKM. This CDR3 reads CASRPGQGADEQYF. CDR3 sequence (DNA): TGTGCCAGCAGACCGGGACAGGGGGCTGACGAGCAGTACTTC.

This sequence joins TRBV9 and TRBJ1-4; D may be TRBD1 (5 bases). The V end lost 4 bases, the J end lost 6 bases, and 13 bases lay between the germline ends. Germline CDR1 is SGDLS and CDR2 is YYNGEE. The CDR3 covers 14 residues. The CDR3 DNA reads as TGTGCCAGCAGCCCGAACCAGGGAGATGAAAAACTGTTTTTT. It encodes CASSPNQGDEKLFF.

This clone was recorded a few times. The genes are TRBV29-1 and TRBJ2-1, with 8 positions matching TRBD2. Germline CDR1 reads SQVTM; CDR2 reads ANQGSEA. The CDR3 consists of 13 residues. J lost 6 bases, V lost 7 bases, and 8 bases had no gene match. DNA for the CDR3: TGCAGCGGGACTAGCCAAAACATCAATGAGCAGTTCTTC. This sequence encodes CSGTSQNINEQFF.

The chain joins TRBV15 to TRBJ1-3; TRBD1 might be the D (6 bases). Germline V CDR1 and CDR2: LNHNV, YYDKDF (reference sequence). With 0 bases removed from V and 9 bases from J, the gap between germline ends came to 15 bases. The CDR3 has 15 amino acids. The CDR3 loop is CATSREGAGVGTIYF. The CDR3 DNA is TGTGCCACCAGCAGAGAGGGGGCAGGAGTAGGCACCATATATTTT.

This clone was counted a few times. V usage is TRBV30 and J usage is TRBJ1-1; no definite D call. Trimming pared 3 bases from V and 7 bases from J, leaving 9 bases between. In germline, CDR1 is GTSNPN, CDR2 SVGIG (reference sequence). This CDR3 is built from 11 residues. Here the CDR3 DNA reads TGTGCCTGGAGCATTAGAGATGAAGCTTTCTTT. Amino acid sequence: CAWSIRDEAFF.

V usage is TRBV18 and J usage is TRBJ2-1, with no clear D. V dropped 0 bases and J dropped 3 bases, with 9 bases sitting between them. The CDR3 consists of 15 residues. The germline V gene has CDR1 KGHSH and CDR2 LQKENI. The CDR3 coding sequence is TGTGCCAGCTCACCACCGTATCCAGACTACAATGAGCAGTTCTTC. Translating gives CASSPPYPDYNEQFF.

The chain is built from TRBV28 and TRBJ2-3, with D tentatively TRBD1 (5 bases). Germline CDR1 and CDR2: MDHEN and SYDVKM. This CDR3 has 11 residues. V lost 8 bases and J 10 bases, leaving 13 bases between the germline ends. CDR3 DNA: TGTGCCAGCGTTTTGGGGCCGGCGCAGTATTTT. Protein sequence: CASVLGPAQYF.

This clone has just a few counts. The chain couples TRBV6-6 to TRBJ2-3; 12 bases match TRBD2. This CDR3 is 15 amino acids long. Germline V gene sequence: CDR1 MNHNY, CDR2 SVGAGI (reference sequence). The V gene end was trimmed by 4 bases and the J gene end by 3 bases; junction bases not matched to a gene: 2. CDR3 bases: TGTGCCAGCAGTTCCGGACTAGCGGGAACAGATACGCAGTATTTT. The encoded protein is CASSSGLAGTDTQYF.

This chain uses TRBV2 with TRBJ2-1; D call uncertain. V lost 1 base, J lost 12 bases, and 4 bases lay in between. The CDR3 totals 10 residues. Germline CDR1 and CDR2: SNHLY and FYNNEI. This CDR3 is CASSEDAQFF. In DNA, the CDR3 is TGTGCCAGCAGTGAAGACGCGCAGTTCTTC.

This clone turned up a few times. This chain links TRBV4-2 with TRBJ2-3; D not certain. From germline, CDR1 is LGHNA and CDR2 YNFKEQ. The ends were cut back, 1 base at V and 6 bases at J, with 8 bases in the middle. The CDR3 loop spans 13 amino acids. The CDR3 DNA follows: TGTGCCAGCAGCCAAGGGAAGCGCGATACGCAGTATTTT. Its protein is CASSQGKRDTQYF.

The sample holds a few counts of this clone. V is TRBV2 and J is TRBJ2-7; 9 bases agree with TRBD1. V lost 6 bases and J lost 5; bases outside the gene matches: 8. The CDR3 length is 14 residues. Germline CDR1 SNHLY, CDR2 FYNNEI. CDR3 protein: CASSTGTGIDEQYF. The CDR3 nucleotides read TGTGCCAGCAGCACCGGGACAGGGATCGACGAGCAGTACTTC.

The chain recombines TRBV18 with TRBJ1-4, with D uncertain. This CDR3 region has 17 residues. Germline CDR1 KGHSH, CDR2 LQKENI. The V gene lost 3 bases and the J gene lost 0 bases, with 14 bases spanning the gap. Here the CDR3 DNA reads TGTGCCAGCTCACCCTCAGCTTACCTCGCAACTAATGAAAAACTGTTTTTT. Translating gives CASSPSAYLATNEKLFF.

This clone has only a few counts. The V gene is TRBV6-5, the J gene TRBJ2-3; D is perhaps TRBD2 (6 bases). The CDR3 runs to 13 residues. CDR1 is MNHEY, CDR2 SVGAGI, per germline. Trimming left V 7 bases short and J 3 bases short, with 11 bases between. The CDR3 coding sequence is TGTGCCAGCACTATTAGCGGTACAGATACGCAGTATTTT. It specifies CASTISGTDTQYF.

The chain carries TRBV5-4 and TRBJ1-2; 9 bases fit TRBD1. The junction had 5 bases not matched to a gene; V was cut back by 3 bases and J by 8 bases. The CDR3 runs 13 residues. Germline V gene data show CDR1 as SGHNT and CDR2 as YYREEE (reference sequence). The CDR3 DNA is TGTGCCAGCAGCTCGGGACAGGGAAGCGGCTACACCTTC. It yields the protein CASSSGQGSGYTF.

This clone was recorded once. This chain joins TRBV7-2 and TRBJ1-1; 9 nucleotides match TRBD1. The trim removed 5 bases at V and 1 base at J, leaving 8 bases unmatched. CDR1 SGHTA and CDR2 FQGNSA come from the germline V gene. This CDR3 has 16 residues. The CDR3 spells CASSRRLGQGNTEAFF. The CDR3 DNA reads as TGTGCCAGCAGCCGACGCCTGGGACAGGGGAACACTGAAGCTTTCTTT.

This clone has only a few counts. The chain has TRBV9 and TRBJ2-7; 7 nucleotides match TRBD2. Germline CDR1 SGDLS, CDR2 YYNGEE. CDR3 length: 13 residues. The trim removed 3 bases at V and 6 bases at J, leaving 6 bases unmatched. CDR3 sequence: CASSAGAGAEQYF. As DNA, the CDR3 is TGTGCCAGCAGCGCCGGGGCGGGAGCCGAGCAGTACTTC.

V gene TRBV13 combines with J gene TRBJ2-7; TRBD2 aligns across 13 bases. After removal of 7 bases from V and 4 bases from J, the junction contained 10 bases not matched to a gene. The CDR3 spans 16 residues. Germline CDR1 reads PRHDT; CDR2 reads FYEKMQ (reference sequence). CDR3 coding DNA: TGTGCCAGCATAGGGACTAGCGGGGCCCTAATGTACGAGCAGTACTTC. The encoded protein is CASIGTSGALMYEQYF. The whole variable domain, filled in from reference TRBV13 and TRBJ2-7, reads AAGVIQSPRHLIKEKRETATLKCYPIPRHDTVYWYQQGPGQDPQFLISFYEKMQSDKGSIPDRFSAQQFSDYHSELNMSSLELGDSALYFCASIGTSGALMYEQYFGPGTRLTVT.

This clone has just a few counts. One junction end does not reproduce the germline sequence, and a read error may be involved. The chain links TRBV15 to TRBJ2-4; perhaps D is TRBD1 or TRBD2 (5 bases each). CDR3 length: 17 residues. The V gene's germline CDR1 is LNHNV and CDR2 YYDKDF (reference sequence). CDR3 DNA sequence: TGTGCCACCCGCTGGGTGGAGCCGGGGATCCCTTACCGTGGGGCAGACTTC. Its protein is CATRWVEPGIPYRGADF.